This T cell receptor beta chain was recovered during a study of T cells after yellow fever vaccination (dated by TCRdb to about 2019). Some background on the complete study: The SMART-Seq v4 Ultra Low Input RNA kit was used to prepare libraries from fractions with low cell numbers. To track T-cell clones before and after primary and booster YFV17D yellow fever vaccination, bulk TCR alpha and beta repertoires were sequenced longitudinally. Two healthy male donors made up the cohort, one aged 18 to 29 years and the other aged 30 to 40 years. Bulk PBMC replicates and cell subsets were isolated from blood drawn at multiple timepoints before and after both primary and secondary immunization. Broad study findings and their caveats: Because the study included only a couple of donors, the extent to which the findings can be generalized is limited. After the booster, most clones that had expanded after primary vaccination were detected again (approximately 96% of CD4 and roughly nine tenths of CD8), suggesting broad maintenance of memory. A small fraction of clonotypes appeared in both the CD4 and CD8 compartments, likely as a result of convergent recombination. Compared with the primary T-cell response, the secondary T-cell response was faster but weaker, reaching its peak on day 5 rather than on day 15. Computational filtering was required because FACS-sorted repertoires could contain abundant contaminating clonotypes from the bulk population.

The junction carries 17 bases between V and J, which are trimmed by 6 bases and 0 bases respectively. From its cysteine to its phenylalanine, the CDR3 spans 16 amino acids. Only CDR3 DNA remains: 48 bases, in frame from the first base. The germline V gene (reference sequence) gives CDR1 as SEHNR and CDR2 as FQNEAQ. The sample's treatment or condition label, decoded: live attenuated yellow fever vaccine strain. Two biological replicates of bulk PBMCs were collected at each blood-draw timepoint. A standard Ficoll-Paque protocol was used to isolate PBMCs from peripheral blood. RNA was extracted with TriZol from bulk PBMCs, CD4 and CD8 fractions, and dextramer-positive and dextramer-negative fractions. Synthesis of TCR cDNA relied on 5'RACE template switching, a step that introduced a universal primer site along with unique molecular identifiers. Priming of cDNA synthesis was performed from both the TCR alpha and TCR beta constant segments. Library amplification used two PCR steps, and the second PCR step added sample barcodes and sequencing adapters. Sequencing of the libraries was done on either Illumina HiSeq 2500 (2x100 bp) or NovaSeq (2x150 bp). The published analysis was carried out like this. MIGEC handled demultiplexing of reads and collapsing into UMI consensus sequences, while MiXCR performed V(D)J alignment. Clonotypes responding to the vaccine were identified with edgeR on replicate PBMC samples, with the criteria of FDR below 0.01 and a log2 fold change above 5 up to day 15. Bulk clonotypes were assigned CD4 or CD8 identity according to which sequenced CD4 or CD8 repertoire held them at higher abundance. Clones were called with MiXCR by TCRdb after fastp trimmed the public reads at Q25, and only in-frame beta chains were retained. Each CDR3 protein gets just one entry, which takes the most common genes and DNA from the rows behind it. These V and J calls are TCRdb output, not the study's own analysis. This sample lists hundreds of thousands of distinct CDR3 sequences; about 15% were detected once. The ten largest clones capture 17% of the sample.

With regard to this clonotype: Its antigen is still unknown. The input lacks base qualities; no much larger clone sits a single base away.

This sequence uses TRBV7-9 and TRBJ1-1; the D gene assignment is ambiguous. The source of this sequence is a man in his late teens or twenties who received the YFV17D yellow fever vaccine. The sequences come from PBMCs, collected roughly 5 days after the first yellow fever vaccination. The bases read TGTGCCAGCAGGGCCGATGGGTACCTCATGAACACTGAAGCTTTCTTT. This sequence encodes CASRADGYLMNTEAFF.